The 2 T cell receptor beta chains presented below share a single source sample, sequenced in a study of cytomegalovirus exposure and HLA in healthy donors. In the PCR, 60 Vbeta and 13 Jbeta primers were used. TCRdb's copy holds only in-frame clones and misses some; the assay was immunoSEQ multiplex PCR. Among about 180,000 clones listed, roughly 79% were seen once. The sequenced sample consisted of PBMCs. The source is a male donor in good health and CMV-seronegative.

In this sample, this clone turned up a few times. This sequence joins TRBV28 and TRBJ1-5; 8 nucleotides line up with TRBD1. Germline CDR1 reads MDHEN; CDR2 reads SYDVKM. Losses at the gene ends were 11 bases for V and 4 bases for J; bases not matched to a gene: 10. The CDR3 contains 14 residues. The CDR3 DNA reads as TGTGCCGTGACAGGGGTTTCGGCTAATCAGCCCCAGCATTTT. It translates to CAVTGVSANQPQHF.

The genes are TRBV28 and TRBJ2-1; TRBD1 is a possible D gene (7 bases). CDR1 and CDR2 (germline): MDHEN, SYDVKM. The CDR3 is 18 residues long. Deletions cut 4 bases from V and 6 bases from J, with 25 bases between. The CDR3 here is CASSSIVMTGPGGNEQFF. Written as DNA, the CDR3 is TGTGCCAGCAGTTCCATAGTAATGACAGGGCCCGGGGGCAATGAGCAGTTCTTC.